Sequencing of this T cell receptor (beta chain) was carried out in a study of blood T cell repertoires in COVID-19. In the study overall: PBMCs, B-cell-depleted T cells, or T cells were the source of the cDNA or gDNA that made up the material.

The study recruited people aged 18 to 89 years across approximately 24 US areas. In the 2 weeks before study entry, exposed participants met a COVID-19 case, which was PCR-confirmed or clinician-diagnosed. Germline assignment: CDR1 DFQATT and CDR2 SNEGSKA (reference sequence). The trim removed 3 bases at V and 10 bases at J, leaving 3 bases unmatched. This CDR3 region has 12 residues. Per the original methods: Reference gene primer amplification yielded estimated nucleated cell counts. Measured with immunoSEQ multiplex PCR; TCRdb has only the in-frame clones, and not every one. V and J calls and clone size come straight from that table; D and trimming were deduced from the DNA. The sample carries 260,000 or so clones, about four fifths recorded once.

Sequencing was done on a sample of PBMCs or T cells enriched from blood (not recorded which). This chain joins TRBV20-1 and TRBJ1-5; 10 nucleotides line up with TRBD1. The TCR sequence derives from a woman aged 35 to 49 who had been exposed to COVID-19. The CDR3 DNA follows: TGCAGTGCTAGTGACAGGGGGCGACCCCAGCATTTT. Its translation: CSASDRGRPQHF.